This entry lists 6 T cell receptor beta chains sequenced from one sample in a study of blood T cell repertoires in COVID-19. The protocol was immunoSEQ multiplex PCR, while the TCRdb copy is restricted to in-frame clones and leaves out a portion. Among 470,000 or so clones listed, approximately 90% were seen once. Sequences were obtained from peripheral blood. The source is a woman aged 25-40 years with acute or convalescent COVID-19.

DNA for the CDR3: TGTGCCATCAGCAAGCGGGGTAAACACAATGAGCAGTTCTTC. It encodes CAISKRGKHNEQFF. V is TRBV6-5 and J is TRBJ2-1, with 7 bases aligning to TRBD2. The germline V gene has CDR1 MNHEY and CDR2 SVGAGI. Trimming at V came to 10 bases and at J to 5 bases, leaving 11 bases not matched to a gene. The CDR3 has 14 amino acids.

The V and J genes are TRBV15 and TRBJ1-1, with TRBD1 identical over 7 bases. Germline V gives CDR1 LNHNV, CDR2 YYDKDF (reference sequence). The J segment lost 6 bases and the V segment lost 5 bases, leaving 9 bases of the junction unmatched. The CDR3 has 14 residues. The CDR3 loop is CATSADRDGAEAFF. Written as DNA, the CDR3 is TGTGCCACCAGCGCCGACAGGGACGGGGCTGAAGCTTTCTTT.

The genes are TRBV5-4 and TRBJ1-4; 7 nucleotides match TRBD1. V shed 1 base, J shed 7 bases, and the junction held 7 bases outside the gene matches. There are 15 residues in the CDR3. CDR1 is SGHNT, CDR2 YYREEE, per germline (reference sequence). This chain's CDR3 is CASSLSLQGREKLFF. The DNA of the CDR3 is TGTGCCAGCAGCTTGAGTTTACAGGGGCGTGAAAAACTGTTTTTT.

The chain has TRBV13 and TRBJ1-6; possible D gene TRBD1, 6 bases. The ends were cut back, 3 bases at V and 7 bases at J, with 13 bases in the middle. CDR1 and CDR2 (germline): PRHDT, FYEKMQ (reference sequence). The length of the CDR3 is 15 residues. The CDR3 is CASSFRQESNSPLHF. The CDR3 nucleotides read TGTGCCAGCAGCTTCCGACAGGAAAGCAATTCACCCCTCCACTTT.

The chain joins TRBV4-1 to TRBJ2-2; the D gene is possibly TRBD1 (5 bases). This CDR3 spans 16 amino acids. Trimming stripped 1 base from V and 1 base from J, with 10 bases between. CDR1 and CDR2 (germline): MGHRA, YSYEKL. The CDR3 coding sequence is TGCGCCAGCAGCCAAGCGTGGGGCCTGAACACCGGGGAGCTGTTTTTT. It translates to CASSQAWGLNTGELFF.

In DNA, the CDR3 is TGTGCCAGCAGCAGGACAGCGAGCAATGAGCAGTTCTTC. Residues: CASSRTASNEQFF. The rearrangement links TRBV5-6 to TRBJ2-1; tentatively, D is TRBD1 (6 bases). Trimming took off 4 bases at V and 6 bases at J, with 11 bases between the two ends. CDR1 is SGHDT and CDR2 is YYEEEE in the germline V gene. The CDR3 has 13 amino acids.